A single sample gave rise to the 15 T cell receptor beta chains below, sequenced in a study of T cell responses to AZD1222 COVID-19 vaccine. TCRdb's copy holds only in-frame clones and misses some; the assay was immunoSEQ multiplex PCR. Of some 150,000 clones listed, around 92% are singletons. Sequenced here: peripheral blood, sampled on day 0 of MenACWY control vaccination. The receptors stem from an adult in good health.

The V and J genes are TRBV19 and TRBJ2-7; TRBD2 aligns across 11 bases. The germline V gene has CDR1 LNHDA and CDR2 SQIVND (reference sequence). V shed 5 bases and J 5 bases; nucleotides not matched to a gene: 8. This CDR3 contains 15 residues. Here the CDR3 reads CASSLTGTSGHEQYF. The CDR3 nucleotides are TGTGCCAGTAGTCTTACCGGGACTAGCGGTCACGAGCAGTACTTC.

The J gene is TRBJ2-1, the V gene TRBV18, with D unclear. V lost 1 base to trimming and J lost 2 bases, with 3 bases between them. The CDR3 loop spans 13 amino acids. Germline V gene data show CDR1 as KGHSH and CDR2 as LQKENI. The CDR3 is CASSPRAYNEQFF. CDR3 coding DNA: TGTGCCAGCTCACCACGGGCCTACAATGAGCAGTTCTTC.

The J gene is TRBJ2-2, the V gene TRBV4-2, with D uncertain. CDR1 and CDR2 (germline): LGHNA, YNFKEQ. CDR3 length: 15 residues. V was clipped by 0 bases and J by 5 bases, with 10 bases between them. CDR3 coding DNA: TGTGCCAGCAGCCAAGAGGCGCAGTTAACCGGGGAGCTGTTTTTT. As protein: CASSQEAQLTGELFF.

The CDR3 region is CASSLASYGYTF. In nucleotides, the CDR3 is TGCGCCAGCAGCTTGGCGAGCTATGGCTACACCTTC. The chain employs TRBV5-1 and TRBJ1-2; D gene uncertain. V was cut by 0 bases and J by 4 bases, with 4 bases left in between. The CDR3 runs 12 residues. Per germline, CDR1 SGHRS and CDR2 YFSETQ.

V gene TRBV18 combines with J gene TRBJ2-7, with 7 bases fitting TRBD1. The germline V gene has CDR1 KGHSH and CDR2 LQKENI. The CDR3 is made up of 15 amino acids. V was pared by 1 base and J by 3 bases, with 6 bases of the junction left unmatched. The CDR3 here is CASSPRTGDYYEQYF. The DNA of the CDR3 is TGTGCCAGCTCACCACGGACAGGAGACTACTACGAGCAGTACTTC. Full variable domain (rest looked up from reference TRBV18 and TRBJ2-7): NAGVMQNPRHLVRRRGQEARLRCSPMKGHSHVYWYRQLPEEGLKFMVYLQKENIIDESGMPKERFSAEFPKEGPSILRIQQVVRGDSAAYFCASSPRTGDYYEQYFGPGTRLTVT.

The rearrangement links TRBV19 to TRBJ1-1, with 9 positions matching TRBD1. This CDR3 has 16 amino acids. The trim removed 5 bases at V and 0 bases at J, leaving 7 bases unmatched. Looked up from germline, CDR1 is LNHDA and CDR2 is SQIVND (reference sequence). CDR3 loop: CASSQSGTGMNTEAFF. The CDR3 DNA follows: TGTGCCAGTAGTCAAAGCGGGACAGGGATGAACACTGAAGCTTTCTTT. The entire variable domain, with the rest obtained from reference TRBV19 and TRBJ1-1, is as follows: DGGITQSPKYLFRKEGQNVTLSCEQNLNHDAMYWYRQDPGQGLRLIYYSQIVNDFQKGDIAEGYSVSREKKESFPLTVTSAQKNPTAFYLCASSQSGTGMNTEAFFGQGTRLTVV.

This chain uses TRBV7-2 with TRBJ2-1; 10 bases align to TRBD2. Germline V lookup: CDR1 SGHTA, CDR2 FQGNSA. V trimming: 0 bases; J trimming: 7 bases; junction bases outside the gene matches: 3. The CDR3 length is 15 residues. In DNA form, the CDR3 reads TGTGCCAGCAGCTTAGCTAGCGGGAGGTTTAATGAGCAGTTCTTC. Translation gives CASSLASGRFNEQFF.

This clone was seen once. The chain links TRBV2 to TRBJ2-7, with 7 positions matching TRBD1. Losses at the gene ends were 7 bases for V and 0 bases for J; bases not matched to a gene: 12. Germline V gene data show CDR1 as SNHLY and CDR2 as FYNNEI. This CDR3 contains 16 residues. The chain's CDR3 is CASTLGQARASYEQYF. The CDR3 bases are TGTGCCAGCACCCTCGGACAGGCAAGGGCCTCCTACGAGCAGTACTTC.

The genes are TRBV25-1 and TRBJ1-1; D remains unclear. The CDR3 has 12 residues. V was clipped by 2 bases and J by 2 bases, with 3 bases between them. Germline values: CDR1 MGHDK, CDR2 SYGVNS. Here the CDR3 DNA reads TGTGCCAGCAGTGAACGTAACACTGAAGCTTTCTTT. It specifies CASSERNTEAFF.

V and J are TRBV10-3 and TRBJ1-2, with 11 nucleotides matching TRBD1. Looked up from germline, CDR1 is ENHRY and CDR2 is SYGVKD. This CDR3 is 15 amino acids long. Germline trimming cut 2 bases from V and 3 bases from J; bases unmatched to any gene: 2. CDR3 nucleotide sequence: TGTGCCATCAGTGAGAGGGACAGGGGGGACTATGGCTACACCTTC. This encodes CAISERDRGDYGYTF.

J is TRBJ1-2 and V is TRBV19; 10 bases fit TRBD1. The ends lost 5 bases at V and 6 bases at J; junction bases unmatched: 9. Per the germline V gene, CDR1 is LNHDA and CDR2 is SQIVND (reference sequence). The CDR3 has 15 amino acids. CDR3 sequence (DNA): TGTGCCAGTAGTCCAGACAGGGGGCGCATTCATGGCTACACCTTC. Protein: CASSPDRGRIHGYTF.

The genes are TRBV11-2 and TRBJ2-3; TRBD2 matches 8 bases. Germline CDR1 is SGHAT and CDR2 is FQNNGV. V dropped 5 bases and J dropped 0; count of bases not matched to a gene: 4. CDR3 size: 15 residues. CDR3 DNA: TGTGCCAGCAGCCCTAGCGGGCAAAGCACAGATACGCAGTATTTT. This gives the protein CASSPSGQSTDTQYF.

This clone was detected only once. The V gene is TRBV9, the J gene TRBJ2-1, with D hard to call. There are 16 residues in the CDR3. The germline V gene has CDR1 SGDLS and CDR2 YYNGEE. V shed 2 bases and J shed 7 bases, with 19 bases lying between them. CDR3 amino acids: CASSVQGEVDRNEQFF. DNA of the CDR3: TGTGCCAGCAGCGTTCAAGGAGAGGTGGATCGGAATGAGCAGTTCTTC.

The V and J genes are TRBV3-1 (or the pseudogene TRBV3-2) and TRBJ2-4, with 7 bases fitting TRBD2. This CDR3 comprises 15 residues. Germline assignment: CDR1 LGHDT and CDR2 YNNKEL (reference sequence). Trimming cost V 2 bases and J 6 bases; bases outside gene matches: 7. The CDR3 here is CASSQRVGEGNIQYF. Here the CDR3 DNA reads TGTGCCAGCAGCCAACGTGTAGGGGAGGGAAACATTCAGTACTTC.

This clone was counted once. The V and J genes are TRBV30 and TRBJ1-1, with D maybe TRBD1 (6 bases). V dropped 3 bases and J dropped 3 bases, with 17 bases sitting between them. This CDR3 comprises 15 residues. Germline-derived CDR1 and CDR2 are GTSNPN and SVGIG (reference sequence). CDR3 in DNA: TGTGCCTGGAGGGGAAGTGGACAGCCTTACACTGAAGCTTTCTTT. This sequence encodes CAWRGSGQPYTEAFF.